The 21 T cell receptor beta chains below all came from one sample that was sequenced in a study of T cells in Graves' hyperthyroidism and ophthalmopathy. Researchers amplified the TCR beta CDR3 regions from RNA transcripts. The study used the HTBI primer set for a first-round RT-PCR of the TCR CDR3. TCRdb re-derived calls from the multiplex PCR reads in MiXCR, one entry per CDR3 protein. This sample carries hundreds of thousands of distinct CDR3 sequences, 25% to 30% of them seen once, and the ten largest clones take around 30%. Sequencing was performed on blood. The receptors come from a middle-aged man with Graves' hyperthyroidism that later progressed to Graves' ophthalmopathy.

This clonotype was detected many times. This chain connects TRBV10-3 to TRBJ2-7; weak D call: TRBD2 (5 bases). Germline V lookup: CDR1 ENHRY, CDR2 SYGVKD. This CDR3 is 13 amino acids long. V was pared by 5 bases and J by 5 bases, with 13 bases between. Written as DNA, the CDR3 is TGTGCCATCAGTAGAGGGTGGGTCGACGAGCAGTACTTC. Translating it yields CAISRGWVDEQYF.

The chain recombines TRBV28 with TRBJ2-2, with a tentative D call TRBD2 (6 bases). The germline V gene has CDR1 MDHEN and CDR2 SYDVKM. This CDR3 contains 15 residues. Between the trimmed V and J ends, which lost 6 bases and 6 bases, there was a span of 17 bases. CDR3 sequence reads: CASRPTRWGAGELFF. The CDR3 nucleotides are TGTGCCAGCAGACCCACACGGTGGGGGGCCGGGGAGCTGTTTTTT. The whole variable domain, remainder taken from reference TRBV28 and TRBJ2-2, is DVKVTQSSRYLVKRTGEKVFLECVQDMDHENMFWYRQDPGLGLRLIYFSYDVKMKEKGDIPEGYSVSREKKERFSLILESASTNQTSMYLCASRPTRWGAGELFFGEGSRLTVL.

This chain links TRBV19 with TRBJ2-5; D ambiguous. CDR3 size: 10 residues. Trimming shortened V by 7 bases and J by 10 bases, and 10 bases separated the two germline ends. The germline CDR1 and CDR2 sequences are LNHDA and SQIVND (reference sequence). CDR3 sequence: CASNVLHQYF. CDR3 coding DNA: TGTGCCAGTAACGTGCTCCACCAGTACTTC.

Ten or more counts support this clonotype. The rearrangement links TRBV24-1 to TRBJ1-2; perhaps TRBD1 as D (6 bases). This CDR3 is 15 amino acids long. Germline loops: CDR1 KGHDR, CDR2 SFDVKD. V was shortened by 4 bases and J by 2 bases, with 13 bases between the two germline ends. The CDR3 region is CATSDPGEENYGYTF. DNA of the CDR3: TGTGCCACCAGTGACCCAGGGGAGGAGAACTATGGCTACACCTTC.

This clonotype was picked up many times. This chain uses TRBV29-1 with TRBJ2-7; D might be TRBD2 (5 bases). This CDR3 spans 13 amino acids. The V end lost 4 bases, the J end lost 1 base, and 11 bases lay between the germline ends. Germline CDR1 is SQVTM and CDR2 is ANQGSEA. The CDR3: CSVAEGLSYEQYF. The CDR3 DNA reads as TGCAGCGTTGCTGAGGGATTATCCTACGAGCAGTACTTC.

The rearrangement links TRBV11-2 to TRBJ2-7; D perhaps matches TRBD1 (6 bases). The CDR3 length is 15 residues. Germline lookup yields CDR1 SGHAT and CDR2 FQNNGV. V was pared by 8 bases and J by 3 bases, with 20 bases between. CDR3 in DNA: TGTGCCAGCTCACCACTGGCGCGGACAGACTACGAGCAGTACTTC. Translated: CASSPLARTDYEQYF.

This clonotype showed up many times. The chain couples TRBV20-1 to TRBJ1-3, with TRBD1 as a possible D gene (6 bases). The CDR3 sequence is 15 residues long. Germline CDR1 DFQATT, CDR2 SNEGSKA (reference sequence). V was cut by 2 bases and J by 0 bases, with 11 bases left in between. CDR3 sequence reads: CSARYPGHSGNTIYF. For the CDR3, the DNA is TGCAGTGCTAGATACCCGGGACACTCTGGAAACACCATATATTTT.

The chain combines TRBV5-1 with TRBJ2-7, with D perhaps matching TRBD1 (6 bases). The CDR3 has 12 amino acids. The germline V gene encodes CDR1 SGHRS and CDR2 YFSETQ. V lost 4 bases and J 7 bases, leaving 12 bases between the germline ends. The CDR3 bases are TGCGCCAGCAGCGAACAGGGAGAAGAGCAGTACTTC. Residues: CASSEQGEEQYF.

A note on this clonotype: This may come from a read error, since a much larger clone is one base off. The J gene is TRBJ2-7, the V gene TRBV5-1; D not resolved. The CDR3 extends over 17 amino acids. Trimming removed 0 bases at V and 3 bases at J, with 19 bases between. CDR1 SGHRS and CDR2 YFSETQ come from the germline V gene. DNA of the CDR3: TGCGCCAGCAGCTTGGTCAGGCTGCAAAACCTAATCTACGAGCAGTACTTC. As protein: CASSLVRLQNLIYEQYF. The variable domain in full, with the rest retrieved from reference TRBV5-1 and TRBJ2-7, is KAGVTQTPRYLIKTRGQQVTLSCSPISGHRSVSWYQQTPGQGLQFLFEYFSETQRNKGNFPGRFSGRQFSNSRSEMNVSTLELGDSALYLCASSLVRLQNLIYEQYFGPGTRLTVT.

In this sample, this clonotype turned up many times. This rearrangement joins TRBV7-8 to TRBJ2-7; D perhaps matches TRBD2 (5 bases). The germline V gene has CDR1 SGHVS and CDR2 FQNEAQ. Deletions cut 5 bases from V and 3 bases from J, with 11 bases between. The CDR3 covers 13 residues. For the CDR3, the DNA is TGTGCCAGCAGCCCCACGGGGTACTACGAGCAGTACTTC. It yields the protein CASSPTGYYEQYF.

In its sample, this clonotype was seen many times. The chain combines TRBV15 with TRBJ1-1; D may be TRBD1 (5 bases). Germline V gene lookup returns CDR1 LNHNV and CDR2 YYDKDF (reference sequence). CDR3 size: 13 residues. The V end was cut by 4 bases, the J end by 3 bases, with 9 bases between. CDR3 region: CATSIQEHTEAFF. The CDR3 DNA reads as TGTGCCACCAGCATACAGGAGCACACTGAAGCTTTCTTT.

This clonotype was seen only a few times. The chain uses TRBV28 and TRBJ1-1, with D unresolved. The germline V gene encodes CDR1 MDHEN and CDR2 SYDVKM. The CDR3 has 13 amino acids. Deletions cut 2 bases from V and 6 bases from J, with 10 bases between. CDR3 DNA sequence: TGTGCCAGCAGTTTAATAGGGTCCCCTGAAGCTTTCTTT. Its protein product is CASSLIGSPEAFF.

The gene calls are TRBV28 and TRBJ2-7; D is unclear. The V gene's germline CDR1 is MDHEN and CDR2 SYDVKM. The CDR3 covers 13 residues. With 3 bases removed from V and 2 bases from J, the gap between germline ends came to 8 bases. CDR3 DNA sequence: TGTGCCAGCAGTTTTCTCAGGCCCTACGAGCAGTACTTC. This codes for CASSFLRPYEQYF.

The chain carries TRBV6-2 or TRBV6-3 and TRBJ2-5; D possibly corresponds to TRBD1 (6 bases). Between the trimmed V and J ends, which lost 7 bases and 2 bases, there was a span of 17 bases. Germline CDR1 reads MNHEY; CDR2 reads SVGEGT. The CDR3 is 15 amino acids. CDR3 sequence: CASTLGDIGQETQYF. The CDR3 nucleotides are TGTGCCAGCACCCTCGGGGACATTGGACAAGAGACCCAGTACTTC.

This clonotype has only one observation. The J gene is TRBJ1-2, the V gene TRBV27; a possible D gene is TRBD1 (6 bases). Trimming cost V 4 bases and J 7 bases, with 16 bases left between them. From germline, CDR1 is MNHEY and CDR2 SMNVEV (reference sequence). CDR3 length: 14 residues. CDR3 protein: CASSYRDMSSGYTF. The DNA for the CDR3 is TGTGCCAGCAGTTACCGGGACATGAGTTCTGGCTACACCTTC.

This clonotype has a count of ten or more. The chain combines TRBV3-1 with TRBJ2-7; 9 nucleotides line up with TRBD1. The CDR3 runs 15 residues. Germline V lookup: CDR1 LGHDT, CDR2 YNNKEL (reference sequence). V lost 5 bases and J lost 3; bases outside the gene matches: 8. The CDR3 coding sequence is TGTGCCAGCAGCGTCGCGGGACAGGGAATCTACGAGCAGTACTTC. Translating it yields CASSVAGQGIYEQYF.

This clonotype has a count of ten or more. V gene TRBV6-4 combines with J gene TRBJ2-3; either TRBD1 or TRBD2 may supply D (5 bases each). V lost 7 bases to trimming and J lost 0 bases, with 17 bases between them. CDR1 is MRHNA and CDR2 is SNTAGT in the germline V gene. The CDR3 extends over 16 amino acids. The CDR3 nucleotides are TGTGCCAGCACCACCGGGACCGCTTTTAGCACAGATACGCAGTATTTT. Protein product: CASTTGTAFSTDTQYF.

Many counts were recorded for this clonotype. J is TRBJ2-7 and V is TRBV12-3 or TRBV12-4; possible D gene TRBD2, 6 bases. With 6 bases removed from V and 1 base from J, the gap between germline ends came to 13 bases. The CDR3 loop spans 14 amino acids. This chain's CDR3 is CASSIRRESYEQYF. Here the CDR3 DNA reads TGTGCCAGCAGCATCCGGAGGGAATCCTACGAGCAGTACTTC.

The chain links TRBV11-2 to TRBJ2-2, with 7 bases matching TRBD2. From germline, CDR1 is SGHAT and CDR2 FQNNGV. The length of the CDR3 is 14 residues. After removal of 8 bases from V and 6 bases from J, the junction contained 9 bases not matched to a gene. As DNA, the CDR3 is TGTGCCAGCCGCGCCGCACGGGGGGCCGGGGAGCTGTTTTTT. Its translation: CASRAARGAGELFF.

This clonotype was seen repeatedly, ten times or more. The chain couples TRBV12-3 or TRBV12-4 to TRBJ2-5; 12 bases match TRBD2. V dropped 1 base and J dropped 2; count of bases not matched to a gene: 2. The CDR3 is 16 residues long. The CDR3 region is CASSLGTSGNQETQYF. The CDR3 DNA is TGTGCCAGCAGTTTAGGGACTAGCGGGAATCAAGAGACCCAGTACTTC.

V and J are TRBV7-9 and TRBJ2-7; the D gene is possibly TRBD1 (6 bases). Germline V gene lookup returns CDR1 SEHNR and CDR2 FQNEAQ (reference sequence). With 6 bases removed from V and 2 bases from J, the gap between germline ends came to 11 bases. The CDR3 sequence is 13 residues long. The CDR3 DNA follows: TGTGCCAGCAGTCACGACAGGCCCTACGAGCAGTACTTC. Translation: CASSHDRPYEQYF. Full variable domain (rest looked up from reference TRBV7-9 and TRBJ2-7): DTGVSQNPRHKITKRGQNVTFRCDPISEHNRLYWYRQTLGQGPEFLTYFQNEAQLEKSRLLSDRFSAERPKGSFSTLEIQRTEQGDSAMYLCASSHDRPYEQYFGPGTRLTVT.